This TCR beta chain appears in the sequencing data of a study of T-cell reconstitution after alpha-beta-depleted transplantation in children. TCRbeta library preparation incorporated unique molecular identifiers. TCRdb used MiXCR to reprocess the PCR reads, holding one entry per CDR3 protein. Among approximately 390,000 distinct CDR3 sequences listed, roughly 10% were seen once. The TCR comes from a human donor who donated a stem cell graft to a child with acute myeloid leukemia. This specimen was PBMCs from the stem cell graft donor, taken from the stem cell graft.

The DNA of the CDR3 is TGCGCCAGCAGCTTGGCCGGGGGGCCAGGGGTGAACACTGAAGCTTTCTTT. This encodes CASSLAGGPGVNTEAFF. J is TRBJ1-1 and V is TRBV5-1, with D tentatively TRBD1 (6 bases). Per germline, CDR1 SGHRS and CDR2 YFSETQ. Between the trimmed V and J ends, which lost 0 bases and 0 bases, there was a span of 15 bases. The CDR3 spans 17 residues. The whole variable domain, filled in from reference TRBV5-1 and TRBJ1-1, reads KAGVTQTPRYLIKTRGQQVTLSCSPISGHRSVSWYQQTPGQGLQFLFEYFSETQRNKGNFPGRFSGRQFSNSRSEMNVSTLELGDSALYLCASSLAGGPGVNTEAFFGQGTRLTVV.